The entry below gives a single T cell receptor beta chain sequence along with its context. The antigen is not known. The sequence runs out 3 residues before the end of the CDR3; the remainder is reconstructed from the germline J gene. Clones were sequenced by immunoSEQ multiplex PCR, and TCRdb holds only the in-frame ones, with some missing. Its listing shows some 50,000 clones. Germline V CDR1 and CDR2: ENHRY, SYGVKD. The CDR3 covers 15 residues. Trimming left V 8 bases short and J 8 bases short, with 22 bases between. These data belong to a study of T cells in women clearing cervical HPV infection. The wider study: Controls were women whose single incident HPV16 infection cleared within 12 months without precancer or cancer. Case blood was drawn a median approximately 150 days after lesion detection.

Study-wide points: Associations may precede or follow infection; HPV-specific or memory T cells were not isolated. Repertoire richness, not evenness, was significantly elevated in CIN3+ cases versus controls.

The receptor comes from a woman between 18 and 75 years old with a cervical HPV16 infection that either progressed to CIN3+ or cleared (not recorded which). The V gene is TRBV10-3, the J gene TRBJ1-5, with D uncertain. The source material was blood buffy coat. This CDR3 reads CAILRRPPFLEPQHF. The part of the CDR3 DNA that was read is TGTGCCATCTTACGTCGACCCCCATTTCTAGAGCCC.